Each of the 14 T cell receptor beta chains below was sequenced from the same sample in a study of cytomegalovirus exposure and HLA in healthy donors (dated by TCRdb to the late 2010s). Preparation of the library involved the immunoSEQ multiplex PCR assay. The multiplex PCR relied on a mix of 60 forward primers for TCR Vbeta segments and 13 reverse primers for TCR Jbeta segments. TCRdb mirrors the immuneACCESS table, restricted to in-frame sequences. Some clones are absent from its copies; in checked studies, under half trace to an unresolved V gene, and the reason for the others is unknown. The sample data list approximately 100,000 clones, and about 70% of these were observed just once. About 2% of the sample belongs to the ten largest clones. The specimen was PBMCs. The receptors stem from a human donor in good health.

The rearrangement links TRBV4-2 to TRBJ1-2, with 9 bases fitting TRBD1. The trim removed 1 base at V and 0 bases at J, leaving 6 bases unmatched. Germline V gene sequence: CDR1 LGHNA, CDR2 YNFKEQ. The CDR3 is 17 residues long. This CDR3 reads CASSQAQGATPNYGYTF. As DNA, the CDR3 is TGTGCCAGCAGCCAAGCACAGGGGGCAACTCCTAACTATGGCTACACCTTC.

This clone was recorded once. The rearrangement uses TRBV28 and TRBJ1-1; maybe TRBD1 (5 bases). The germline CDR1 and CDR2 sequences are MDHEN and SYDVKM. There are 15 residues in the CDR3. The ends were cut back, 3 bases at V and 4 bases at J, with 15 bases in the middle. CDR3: CASSLPAGGATEAFF. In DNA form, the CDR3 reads TGTGCCAGCAGTTTGCCCGCAGGAGGGGCCACTGAAGCTTTCTTT.

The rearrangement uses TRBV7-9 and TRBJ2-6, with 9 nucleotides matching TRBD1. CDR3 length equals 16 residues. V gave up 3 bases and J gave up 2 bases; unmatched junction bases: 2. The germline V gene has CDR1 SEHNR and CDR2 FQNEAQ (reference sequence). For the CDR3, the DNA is TGTGCCAGCAGCTTCCGGACAGGGGCTGGGGCCAACGTCCTGACTTTC. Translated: CASSFRTGAGANVLTF.

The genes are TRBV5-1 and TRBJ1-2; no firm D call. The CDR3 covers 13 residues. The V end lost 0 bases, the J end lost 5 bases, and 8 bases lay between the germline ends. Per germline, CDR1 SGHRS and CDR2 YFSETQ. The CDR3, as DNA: TGCGCCAGCAGCTTGGGGGCAGATTATGGCTACACCTTC. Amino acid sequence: CASSLGADYGYTF.

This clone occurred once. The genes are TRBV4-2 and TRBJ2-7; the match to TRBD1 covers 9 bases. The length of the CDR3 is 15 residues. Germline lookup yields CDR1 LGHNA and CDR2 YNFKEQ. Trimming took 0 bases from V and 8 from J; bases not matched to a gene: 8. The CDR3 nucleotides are TGTGCCAGCAGCCAAGAAGCGGACAGGGGATCCAAGCAGTACTTC. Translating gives CASSQEADRGSKQYF.

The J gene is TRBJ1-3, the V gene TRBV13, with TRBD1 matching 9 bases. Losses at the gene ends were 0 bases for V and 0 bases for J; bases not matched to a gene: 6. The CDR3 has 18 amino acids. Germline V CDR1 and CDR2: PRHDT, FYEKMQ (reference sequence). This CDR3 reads CASSLGPGQGSSGNTIYF. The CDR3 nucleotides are TGTGCCAGCAGCTTAGGTCCGGGACAGGGATCCTCTGGAAACACCATATATTTT.

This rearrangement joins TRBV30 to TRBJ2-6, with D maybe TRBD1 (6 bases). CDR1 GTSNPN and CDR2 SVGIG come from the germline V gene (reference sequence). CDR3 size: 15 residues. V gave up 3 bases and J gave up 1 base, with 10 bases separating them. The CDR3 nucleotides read TGTGCCTGGAGGACGAGGGGGTCTGGGGCCAACGTCCTGACTTTC. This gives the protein CAWRTRGSGANVLTF.

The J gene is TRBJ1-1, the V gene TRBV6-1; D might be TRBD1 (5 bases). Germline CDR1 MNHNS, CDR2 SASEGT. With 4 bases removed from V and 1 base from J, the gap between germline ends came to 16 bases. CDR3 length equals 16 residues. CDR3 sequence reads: CASSAQVGGGNTEAFF. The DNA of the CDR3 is TGTGCCAGCAGTGCCCAGGTGGGCGGGGGGAACACTGAAGCTTTCTTT.

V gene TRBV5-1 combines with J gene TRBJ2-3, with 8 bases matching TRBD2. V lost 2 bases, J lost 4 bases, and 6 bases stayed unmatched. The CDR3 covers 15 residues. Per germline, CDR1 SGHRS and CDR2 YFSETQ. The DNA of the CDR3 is TGCGCCAGCAGCTTCGGCGCGGGGGGCTCAGATACGCAGTATTTT. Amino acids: CASSFGAGGSDTQYF. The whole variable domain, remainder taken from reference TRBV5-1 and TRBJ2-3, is KAGVTQTPRYLIKTRGQQVTLSCSPISGHRSVSWYQQTPGQGLQFLFEYFSETQRNKGNFPGRFSGRQFSNSRSEMNVSTLELGDSALYLCASSFGAGGSDTQYFGPGTRLTVL.

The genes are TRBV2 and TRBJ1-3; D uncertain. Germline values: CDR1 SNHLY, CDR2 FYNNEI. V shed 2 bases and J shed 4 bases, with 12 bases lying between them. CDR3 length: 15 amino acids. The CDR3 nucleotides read TGTGCCAGCAGTGAAATCGGGAGTGGGGGAAACACCATATATTTT. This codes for CASSEIGSGGNTIYF.

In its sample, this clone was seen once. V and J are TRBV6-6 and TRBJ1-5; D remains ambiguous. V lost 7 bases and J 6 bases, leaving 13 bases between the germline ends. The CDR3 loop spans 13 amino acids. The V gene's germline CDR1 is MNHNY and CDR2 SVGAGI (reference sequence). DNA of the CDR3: TGTGCCAGCATATTCTCAGAGGGTCAGCCCCAGCATTTT. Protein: CASIFSEGQPQHF.

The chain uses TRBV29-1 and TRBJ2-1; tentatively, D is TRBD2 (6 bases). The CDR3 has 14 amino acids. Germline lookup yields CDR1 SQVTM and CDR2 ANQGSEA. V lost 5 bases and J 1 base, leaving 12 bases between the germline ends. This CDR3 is CSVLAEPSYNEQFF. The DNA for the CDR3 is TGCAGCGTTTTAGCGGAACCATCCTACAATGAGCAGTTCTTC.

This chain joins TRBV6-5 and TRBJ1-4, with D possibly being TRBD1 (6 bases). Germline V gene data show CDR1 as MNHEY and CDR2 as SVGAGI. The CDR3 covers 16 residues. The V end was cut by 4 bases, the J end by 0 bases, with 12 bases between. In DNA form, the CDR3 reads TGTGCCAGCAGTTTGGACAGCCCAGCAACTAATGAAAAACTGTTTTTT. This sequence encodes CASSLDSPATNEKLFF.

CDR3 protein: CASRMGPGAYGYTF. Written as DNA, the CDR3 is TGCGCCAGCAGGATGGGGCCAGGGGCCTATGGCTACACCTTC. The rearrangement uses TRBV5-1 and TRBJ1-2; tentative D call: TRBD1 (6 bases). CDR1 is SGHRS, CDR2 YFSETQ, per germline. The V gene lost 5 bases and the J gene lost 4 bases, with 15 bases spanning the gap. The CDR3 consists of 14 residues. The full variable domain, rest sourced from reference TRBV5-1 and TRBJ1-2, is KAGVTQTPRYLIKTRGQQVTLSCSPISGHRSVSWYQQTPGQGLQFLFEYFSETQRNKGNFPGRFSGRQFSNSRSEMNVSTLELGDSALYLCASRMGPGAYGYTFGSGTRLTVV.